The clone carrying this TCR beta chain occurred once. This entry belongs to a study of blood T cell repertoires in COVID-19. TCRdb's table, derived via immunoSEQ multiplex PCR, lists solely in-frame clones and lacks some. The repertoire holds over 75,000 clones, more than 80% seen once, with about 9.4% in the top ten. This CDR3 is 18 amino acids long. The trim removed 4 bases at V and 3 bases at J, leaving 12 bases unmatched. The germline V gene encodes CDR1 SGHRS and CDR2 YFSETQ. The specimen was peripheral blood. The TCR originated in a woman in her 70s with acute or convalescent COVID-19. This sequence joins TRBV5-1 and TRBJ2-7; TRBD2 agrees at 14 bases. CDR3 in amino acids: CASSLLGTSGGAIYEQYF. The CDR3, as DNA: TGCGCCAGCAGCCTGCTGGGGACTAGCGGGGGTGCTATCTACGAGCAGTACTTC.